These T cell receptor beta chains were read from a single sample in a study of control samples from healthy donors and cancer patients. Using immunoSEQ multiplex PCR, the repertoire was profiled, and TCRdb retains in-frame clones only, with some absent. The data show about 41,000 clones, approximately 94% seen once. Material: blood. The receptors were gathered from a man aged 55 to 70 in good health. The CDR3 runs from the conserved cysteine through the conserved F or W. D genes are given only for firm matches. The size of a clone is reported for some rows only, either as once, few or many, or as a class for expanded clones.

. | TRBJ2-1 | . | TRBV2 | CASSVKRIAGLVNEQFF | TGTGCCAGCAGTGTAAAGAGAATCGCGGGACTGGTCAATGAGCAGTTCTTC
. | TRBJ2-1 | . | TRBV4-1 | CASSQEGGRASIGEQFF | TGCGCCAGCAGCCAAGAAGGGGGGAGGGCCAGTATCGGTGAGCAGTTCTTC
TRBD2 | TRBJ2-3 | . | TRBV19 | CASSTRLAGGSTDTQYF | TGTGCCAGTAGTACCAGACTAGCGGGAGGGTCCACAGATACGCAGTATTTT
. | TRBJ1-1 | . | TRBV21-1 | CASSKSGRGQLRTEAFF | TGTGCCAGCAGCAAAAGTGGCAGGGGTCAGCTCCGCACTGAAGCTTTCTTT
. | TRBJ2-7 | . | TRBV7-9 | CASSSLDSSPYEQYF | TGTGCCAGCAGCTCCCTGGATAGCTCGCCCTACGAGCAGTACTTC
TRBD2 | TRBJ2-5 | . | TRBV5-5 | CASSLAPSGSLETQYF | TGTGCCAGCAGCTTGGCCCCTAGCGGGAGTCTGGAGACCCAGTACTTC
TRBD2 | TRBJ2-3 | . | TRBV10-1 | CASSQPGPGLAGDRHTDTQYF | TGCGCCAGCAGTCAACCTGGCCCGGGACTAGCGGGAGACCGACACACAGATACGCAGTATTTT
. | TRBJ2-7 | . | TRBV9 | CASSVTPRSYEQYF | TGTGCCAGCAGCGTCACCCCCCGCTCCTACGAGCAGTACTTC
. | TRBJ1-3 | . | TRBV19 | CASSLSGVPGNTIYF | TGTGCCAGTAGTTTATCAGGGGTCCCTGGAAACACCATATATTTT
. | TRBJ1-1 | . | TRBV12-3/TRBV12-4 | CASSTGLNTEAFF | TGTGCCAGCAGTACCGGCCTCAACACTGAAGCTTTCTTT
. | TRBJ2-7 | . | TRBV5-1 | CASSFEIAYEQYF | TGCGCCAGCAGCTTTGAGATAGCCTACGAGCAGTACTTC
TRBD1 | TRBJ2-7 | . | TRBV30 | CAWSRLGAGGRDEQYF | TGTGCCTGGAGTCGTTTAGGGGCAGGGGGACGGGACGAGCAGTACTTC
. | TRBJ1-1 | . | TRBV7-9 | CASSLARVLGADEAFF | TGTGCCAGCAGCTTAGCGCGAGTTTTGGGGGCTGATGAAGCTTTCTTT
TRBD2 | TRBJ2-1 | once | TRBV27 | CASSPGTSGYNEQFF | TGTGCCAGCAGCCCCGGGACTAGCGGCTACAATGAGCAGTTCTTC
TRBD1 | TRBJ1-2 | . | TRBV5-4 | CASSLVGGQGGYGYTF | TGTGCCAGCAGCTTGGTGGGGGGACAGGGAGGCTATGGCTACACCTTC
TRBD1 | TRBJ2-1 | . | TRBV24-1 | CATSDSGGPIYNEQFF | TGTGCCACCAGTGATTCAGGGGGCCCGATATACAATGAGCAGTTCTTC
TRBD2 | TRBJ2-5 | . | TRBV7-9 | CASTLGGLAGTQYF | TGTGCCAGCACCCTAGGGGGACTAGCGGGGACCCAGTACTTC
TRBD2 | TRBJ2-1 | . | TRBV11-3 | CASSLGGRGEQFF | TGTGCCAGCAGCTTAGGGGGGAGGGGAGAGCAGTTCTTC
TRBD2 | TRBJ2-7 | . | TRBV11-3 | CASSPGRADYEQYF | TGTGCCAGCAGCCCGGGGAGGGCGGACTACGAGCAGTACTTC
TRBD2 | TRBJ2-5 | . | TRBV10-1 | CASSERGRAAETQYF | TGCGCCAGCAGTGAACGCGGGAGGGCCGCCGAGACCCAGTACTTC
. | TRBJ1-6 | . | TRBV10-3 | CAIRGDGHNSPLHF | TGTGCCATTCGGGGGGATGGGCATAATTCACCCCTCCACTTT
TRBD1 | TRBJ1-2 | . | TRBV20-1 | CSADRAGGYTF | TGCAGTGCTGACAGGGCGGGTGGCTACACCTTC
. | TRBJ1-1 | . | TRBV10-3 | CATQGSSEAFF | TGTGCCACGCAGGGGTCGTCTGAAGCTTTCTTT
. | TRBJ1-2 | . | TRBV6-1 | CASSEGGYGYTF | TGTGCCAGCAGTGAAGGGGGTTATGGCTACACCTTC
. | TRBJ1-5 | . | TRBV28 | CASSAWGGGSNQPQHF | TGTGCCAGCAGTGCTTGGGGGGGCGGCAGCAATCAGCCCCAGCATTTT
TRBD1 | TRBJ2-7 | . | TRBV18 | CASSLDRSSKTEQYF | TGTGCCAGCTCATTGGACAGGTCCTCGAAAACCGAGCAGTACTTC
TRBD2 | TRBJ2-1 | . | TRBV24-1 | CATSGAGGPLGRNEQFF | TGTGCCACCAGTGGGGCGGGAGGGCCCCTGGGGAGAAATGAGCAGTTCTTC
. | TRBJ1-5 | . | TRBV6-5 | CASSYSPRTQPQHF | TGTGCCAGCAGTTACTCCCCCAGGACCCAGCCCCAGCATTTT
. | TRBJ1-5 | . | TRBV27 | CASRSEGLLGNQPQHF | TGTGCCAGCAGGTCCGAGGGGCTTTTGGGCAATCAGCCCCAGCATTTT
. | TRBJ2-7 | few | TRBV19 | CASSIKPAHFEQYF | TGTGCCAGTAGTATAAAACCGGCGCATTTCGAGCAGTACTTC
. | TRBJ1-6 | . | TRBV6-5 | CASSYVSGKHSPLHF | TGTGCCAGCAGTTACGTATCCGGGAAGCATTCACCCCTCCACTTT
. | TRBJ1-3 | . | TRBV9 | CASSAARQDTIYF | TGTGCCAGCAGCGCGGCCAGGCAAGACACCATATATTTT
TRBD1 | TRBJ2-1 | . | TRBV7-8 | CASNLGGDYRFRNEQFF | TGTGCCAGCAACCTAGGGGGCGACTACCGTTTTCGGAATGAGCAGTTCTTC
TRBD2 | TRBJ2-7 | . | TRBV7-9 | CASSLSGRAINEQYF | TGTGCCAGCAGCTTGAGCGGGAGGGCAATCAACGAGCAGTACTTC
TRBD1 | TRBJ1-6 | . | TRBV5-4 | CASSTGQVVNNSPLHF | TGTGCCAGCAGTACTGGACAGGTTGTAAATAATTCACCCCTCCACTTT
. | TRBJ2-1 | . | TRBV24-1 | CATSDSSLTSPNEQFF | TGTGCCACCAGTGACTCGTCCCTGACGAGTCCGAATGAGCAGTTCTTC
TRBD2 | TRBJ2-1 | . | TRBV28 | CASSLWPGRNNEQFF | TGTGCCAGCAGTTTATGGCCCGGGAGGAACAATGAGCAGTTCTTC
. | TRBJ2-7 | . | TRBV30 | CAWAWMRYGGSYEQYF | TGTGCCTGGGCATGGATGCGATACGGAGGCTCCTACGAGCAGTACTTC
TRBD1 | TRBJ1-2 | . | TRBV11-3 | CATKTGGRESGYTF | TGTGCCACCAAGACAGGGGGCAGAGAAAGTGGCTACACCTTC